This T cell receptor beta chain is from a study of low-dose radiotherapy and immunotherapy resistance in tumors. Time point specified: after trial treatment. Treatment given: LDRT plus nivolumab, ipilimumab, low-dose cyclophosphamide and aspirin (RACIN trial). This clonotype qualifies as medium-sized. Covering alpha and beta chains, TRAV- and TRBV-specific primers were used for the first-strand cDNA. The TCRs were subjected to amplification over 20 PCR cycles employing a constant-region primer in conjunction with a V-primer adapter. TCRdb re-called the reads with MiXCR, one entry per CDR3 protein. This sample has about 97,000 distinct CDR3 sequences, with roughly 20% found just once. The receptor was derived from a male donor with prostate cancer. This specimen consisted of PBMCs, obtained after low-dose radiotherapy plus immunotherapy.

This CDR3 is CAINRDYEQYF. The DNA of the CDR3 is TGTGCCATTAACCGGGACTACGAGCAGTACTTC. The chain combines TRBV2 with TRBJ2-7, with a possible D match to TRBD2 (5 bases). CDR1 is SNHLY, CDR2 FYNNEI, per germline. The CDR3 totals 11 residues. The ends were cut back, 10 bases at V and 3 bases at J, with 10 bases in the middle.